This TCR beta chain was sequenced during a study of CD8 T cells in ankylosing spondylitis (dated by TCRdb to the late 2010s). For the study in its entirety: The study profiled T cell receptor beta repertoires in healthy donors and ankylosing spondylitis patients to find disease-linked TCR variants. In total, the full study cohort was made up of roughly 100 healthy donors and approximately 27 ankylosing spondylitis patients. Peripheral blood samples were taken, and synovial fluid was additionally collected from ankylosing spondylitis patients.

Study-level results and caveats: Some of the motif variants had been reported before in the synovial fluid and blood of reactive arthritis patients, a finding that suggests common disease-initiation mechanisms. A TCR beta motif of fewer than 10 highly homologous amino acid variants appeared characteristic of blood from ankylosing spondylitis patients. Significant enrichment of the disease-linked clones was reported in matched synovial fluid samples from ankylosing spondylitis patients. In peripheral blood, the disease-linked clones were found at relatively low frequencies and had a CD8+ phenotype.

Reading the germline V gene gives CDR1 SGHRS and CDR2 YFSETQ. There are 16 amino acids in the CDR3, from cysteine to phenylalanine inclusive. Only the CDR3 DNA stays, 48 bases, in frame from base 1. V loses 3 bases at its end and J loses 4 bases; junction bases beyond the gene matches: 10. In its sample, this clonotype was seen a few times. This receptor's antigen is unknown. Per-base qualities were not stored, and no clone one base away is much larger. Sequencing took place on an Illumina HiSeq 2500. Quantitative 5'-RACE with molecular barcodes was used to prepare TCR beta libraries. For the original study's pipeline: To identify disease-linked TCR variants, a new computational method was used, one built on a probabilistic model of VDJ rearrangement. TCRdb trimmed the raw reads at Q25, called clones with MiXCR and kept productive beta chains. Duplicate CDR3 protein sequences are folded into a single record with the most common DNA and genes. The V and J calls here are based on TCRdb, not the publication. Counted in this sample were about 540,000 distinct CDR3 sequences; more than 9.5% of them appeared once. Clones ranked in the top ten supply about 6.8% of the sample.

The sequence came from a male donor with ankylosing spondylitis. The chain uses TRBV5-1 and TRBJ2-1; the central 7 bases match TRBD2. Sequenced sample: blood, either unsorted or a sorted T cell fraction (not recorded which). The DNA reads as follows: TGCGCCAGCAGCTCTACACTAGCGCCTCCGTACAATGAGCAGTTCTTC. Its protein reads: CASSSTLAPPYNEQFF.